This T cell receptor (beta chain) was identified during a study of shared clonotypes between healthy human individuals. The study, taken as a whole, reports: Sampling covered nothing but blood. Tissue TCR repertoires likely differ from those found in blood. Memory subsets generally showed lower estimated richness than naive subsets. Naive CD4 clonotype sharing across a handful of donors was about 5%.

On this clone: Antigen specificity is unknown.

CDR3 size: 16 residues. From germline, CDR1 is KGHSH and CDR2 LQKENI. After removal of 3 bases from V and 4 bases from J, the junction contained 9 bases not matched to a gene. The protocol was immunoSEQ multiplex PCR, while the TCRdb copy is restricted to in-frame clones and leaves out a portion. The table has about 2.5 million clones, around 90% seen once. The chain links TRBV18 to TRBJ1-1; 9 bases align to TRBD1. The sequenced material came from naive CD4+ T cells from PBMCs. Subset specified: CD45RA+ positively selected. The origin of this receptor is a man aged 18-30 years in good health. Some clones in this sample may be carry-over from other donors' samples. Written as DNA, the CDR3 is TGTGCCAGCTCACCCCTTCCGGGACAGGGTGTCACTGAAGCTTTCTTT. Residues: CASSPLPGQGVTEAFF.